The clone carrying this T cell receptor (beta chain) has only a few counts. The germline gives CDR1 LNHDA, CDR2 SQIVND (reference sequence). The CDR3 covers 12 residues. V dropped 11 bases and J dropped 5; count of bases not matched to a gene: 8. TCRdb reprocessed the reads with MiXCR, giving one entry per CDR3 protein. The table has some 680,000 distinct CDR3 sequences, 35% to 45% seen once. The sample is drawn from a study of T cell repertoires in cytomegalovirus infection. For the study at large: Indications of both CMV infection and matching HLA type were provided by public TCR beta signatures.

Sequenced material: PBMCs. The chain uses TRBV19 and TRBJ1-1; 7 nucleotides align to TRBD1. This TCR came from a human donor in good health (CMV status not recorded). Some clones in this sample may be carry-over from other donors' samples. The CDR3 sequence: CAVSGGRTEAFF. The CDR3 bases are TGTGCCGTATCAGGGGGACGGACTGAAGCTTTCTTT.